These T cell receptor beta chains were read from a single sample in a study of T-cell memory formation after mild COVID-19. TCRdb used MiXCR to reprocess the 5' RACE reads, holding one entry per CDR3 protein. The sample holds roughly 400,000 distinct CDR3 sequences, about a sixth seen once. Sequencing used PBMCs or a T cell subset sorted from them (not recorded which). All receptors derive from a man in his late teens or twenties who had mild COVID-19 (a few samples of this study predate the infection). Cell type and time point are not known. The CDR3 runs from the conserved cysteine through the conserved F or W. The order of the fields is J gene, D gene, V gene, CDR3 protein. The D gene is left open where the match is weak.

j_call: TRBJ1-5; d_call: .; v_call: TRBV6-6; cdr3_aa: CASTQGQPDNQPQHF
j_call: TRBJ1-1; d_call: .; v_call: TRBV20-1; cdr3_aa: CSARGRAKGAFF
j_call: TRBJ1-1; d_call: TRBD1; v_call: TRBV6-2/TRBV6-3; cdr3_aa: CASSTLRGQGENTEAFF
j_call: TRBJ1-1; d_call: .; v_call: TRBV7-9; cdr3_aa: CASSFPRGREPAEAFF
j_call: TRBJ2-2; d_call: .; v_call: TRBV4-1; cdr3_aa: CASSQPKGGGTGELFF
j_call: TRBJ1-5; d_call: .; v_call: TRBV4-2; cdr3_aa: CASSQGSLGVAPQHF
j_call: TRBJ2-7; d_call: .; v_call: TRBV5-1; cdr3_aa: CASSSLGGSYEQYF
j_call: TRBJ2-5; d_call: .; v_call: TRBV9; cdr3_aa: CASSVRGFEETQYF
j_call: TRBJ2-3; d_call: .; v_call: TRBV6-1; cdr3_aa: CASRRAPEVADTQYF
j_call: TRBJ1-5; d_call: TRBD1; v_call: TRBV7-2; cdr3_aa: CASSLETGRGNQPQHF
j_call: TRBJ2-7; d_call: .; v_call: TRBV4-1; cdr3_aa: CASSQDTGANPYEQYF
j_call: TRBJ2-1; d_call: .; v_call: TRBV11-2; cdr3_aa: CASRRVQGKANEQFF
j_call: TRBJ2-1; d_call: TRBD2; v_call: TRBV12-3/TRBV12-4; cdr3_aa: CASSLFLAGGHNEQFF
j_call: TRBJ1-5; d_call: .; v_call: TRBV5-6; cdr3_aa: CASSSGQLNQPQHF
j_call: TRBJ2-3; d_call: .; v_call: TRBV6-4; cdr3_aa: CASSEGFTDTQYF
j_call: TRBJ1-2; d_call: .; v_call: TRBV9; cdr3_aa: CASSGSGGSYGYTF
j_call: TRBJ2-1; d_call: .; v_call: TRBV21-1; cdr3_aa: CASSIPASGASSYNEQFF
j_call: TRBJ2-4; d_call: .; v_call: TRBV4-1; cdr3_aa: CASSQDSAKYLLAKNIQYF
j_call: TRBJ2-5; d_call: .; v_call: TRBV7-2; cdr3_aa: CASSFGTQETQYF
j_call: TRBJ2-1; d_call: TRBD2; v_call: TRBV10-3; cdr3_aa: CAISPMSGGAVHNEQFF
j_call: TRBJ1-3; d_call: .; v_call: TRBV11-2; cdr3_aa: CASSDGRSGNTIYF
j_call: TRBJ2-5; d_call: .; v_call: TRBV2; cdr3_aa: CASSEILRGQETQYF
j_call: TRBJ2-3; d_call: .; v_call: TRBV5-1; cdr3_aa: CASSFFSGPDTQYF
j_call: TRBJ2-3; d_call: .; v_call: TRBV12-3/TRBV12-4; cdr3_aa: CASSSSAGEADTQYF
j_call: TRBJ2-5; d_call: .; v_call: TRBV5-6; cdr3_aa: CASSAVKAWSWEETQYF
j_call: TRBJ2-5; d_call: .; v_call: TRBV2; cdr3_aa: CASRGIAKETQYF
j_call: TRBJ2-5; d_call: .; v_call: TRBV7-2; cdr3_aa: CASSNMGGGKETQYF
j_call: TRBJ1-1; d_call: .; v_call: TRBV5-6; cdr3_aa: CASSLKGNAEAFF
j_call: TRBJ2-5; d_call: .; v_call: TRBV12-3/TRBV12-4; cdr3_aa: CASSFTGPHRGETQYF
j_call: TRBJ2-1; d_call: TRBD2; v_call: TRBV19; cdr3_aa: CASSSRDYYNEQFF
j_call: TRBJ2-1; d_call: .; v_call: TRBV12-3/TRBV12-4; cdr3_aa: CASSSGTYYNEQFF
j_call: TRBJ2-5; d_call: .; v_call: TRBV9; cdr3_aa: CASSADPSYETQYF
j_call: TRBJ1-5; d_call: TRBD1; v_call: TRBV15; cdr3_aa: CATSRGQGGARQPQHF
j_call: TRBJ2-5; d_call: .; v_call: TRBV6-2/TRBV6-3; cdr3_aa: CASSYVTGAQETQYF
j_call: TRBJ1-1; d_call: .; v_call: TRBV25-1; cdr3_aa: CASSERSQPNTEAFF
j_call: TRBJ2-1; d_call: .; v_call: TRBV6-2/TRBV6-3; cdr3_aa: CAGRGDGASYNEQFF
j_call: TRBJ1-1; d_call: TRBD1; v_call: TRBV5-1; cdr3_aa: CASSLRWTGVMNTEAFF
j_call: TRBJ1-1; d_call: TRBD1; v_call: TRBV11-1; cdr3_aa: CASSLDRGRAPEAFF
j_call: TRBJ2-3; d_call: TRBD2; v_call: TRBV6-4; cdr3_aa: CASSEERGWNTQYF
j_call: TRBJ2-2; d_call: .; v_call: TRBV5-5; cdr3_aa: CASSTGGPVTGELFF
j_call: TRBJ1-2; d_call: .; v_call: TRBV7-6; cdr3_aa: CASSLGRAQGYTF
j_call: TRBJ2-1; d_call: .; v_call: TRBV24-1; cdr3_aa: CATSDGGAEQFF
j_call: TRBJ2-2; d_call: .; v_call: TRBV5-1; cdr3_aa: CASSLLGSRAGELFF
j_call: TRBJ2-3; d_call: .; v_call: TRBV7-3; cdr3_aa: CASSLKLAGTDTQYF
j_call: TRBJ1-5; d_call: .; v_call: TRBV5-1; cdr3_aa: CASSLEGHQPQHF
j_call: TRBJ2-3; d_call: TRBD2; v_call: TRBV5-5; cdr3_aa: CASSLLAGGLSSTDTQYF
j_call: TRBJ1-1; d_call: .; v_call: TRBV20-1; cdr3_aa: CSADSRAIMNTEAFF
j_call: TRBJ2-1; d_call: .; v_call: TRBV4-3; cdr3_aa: CASSQEGWNEQFF
j_call: TRBJ2-1; d_call: .; v_call: TRBV5-1; cdr3_aa: CASSPRAGRSYNEQFF
j_call: TRBJ2-3; d_call: .; v_call: TRBV20-1; cdr3_aa: CSAFPGGSDTQYF
j_call: TRBJ1-5; d_call: .; v_call: TRBV20-1; cdr3_aa: CSALQGLGQPQHF
j_call: TRBJ2-2; d_call: .; v_call: TRBV7-9; cdr3_aa: CASSLAGTLHTGELFF
j_call: TRBJ1-6; d_call: .; v_call: TRBV7-2; cdr3_aa: CASSSDRPANFPLHF
j_call: TRBJ2-3; d_call: TRBD2; v_call: TRBV12-3/TRBV12-4; cdr3_aa: CASSPGLAVGVDTQYF